The entry below describes one TCR beta chain. This entry belongs to a study of blood T cell repertoires in COVID-19. For the study at large: Donors in the United States, Italy and Spain gave samples during acute or convalescent COVID-19.

In the original workflow: Amplified reference gene primers provided the basis for estimating nucleated cell counts. Generated by immunoSEQ multiplex PCR, the TCRdb table keeps only in-frame clones and is missing some. V, J and clone size were drawn from that table, and D and trimming were deduced from the DNA. Of approximately 130,000 clones listed, approximately 84% are singletons. The V and J ends lost 4 bases and 4 bases, in that order; junction bases with no gene match: 6. The CDR3 is made up of 14 amino acids. Germline V CDR1 and CDR2: SGHRS, YFSETQ. What was sequenced was peripheral blood. The sequence was obtained from a human donor in a cohort sampled during active COVID-19. The V and J genes are TRBV5-1 and TRBJ1-2; 8 bases fit TRBD1. Written as DNA, the CDR3 is TGCGCCAGCAGCAGGGGACAGGAGGGCTATGGCTACACCTTC. It is translated as CASSRGQEGYGYTF.